This T cell receptor (beta chain) was sequenced for a study of blood T cell repertoires in COVID-19. The protocol was immunoSEQ multiplex PCR, while the TCRdb copy is restricted to in-frame clones and leaves out a portion. In the table there are fewer than 450,000 clones, roughly 87% of which are singletons. The CDR3 length is 15 residues. Germline CDR1 is KGHDR and CDR2 is SFDVKD. Between the trimmed V and J ends, which lost 3 bases and 0 bases, there was a span of 8 bases. The clonotype originates from a woman aged 40 to 50 with acute COVID-19. The V and J genes are TRBV24-1 and TRBJ1-5, with D perhaps matching TRBD1 (5 bases). The source material was PBMCs or T cells enriched from blood (not recorded which). The CDR3 DNA reads as TGTGCCACCAGTGATGCGACAGATAGCAATCAGCCCCAGCATTTT. Its translation: CATSDATDSNQPQHF.